This TCR beta chain was observed in a study of blood T cells in healthy people across ages. The second PCR ran roughly 6 to 11 cycles with a sample-barcoded 5' primer and J-beta primers. TCRdb itself ran the 5' RACE reads through MiXCR, one entry per CDR3 protein. The sample carries 2 million or so distinct CDR3 sequences, less than 50% recorded once. The germline V and J ends were trimmed by 6 bases and 5 bases, with 18 bases remaining between them. Germline assignment: CDR1 SGHVS and CDR2 FQNEAQ. The CDR3 has 15 amino acids. This clonotype was obtained from a woman aged 40 to 50 in good health. The gene calls are TRBV7-8 and TRBJ2-3; D possibly corresponds to TRBD2 (6 bases). Sequenced sample: blood. Here the CDR3 reads CASRSLGGPVDTQYF. CDR3 coding DNA: TGTGCCAGCAGGTCTCTCGGGGGTCCCGTAGATACGCAGTATTTT.